This T cell receptor beta chain emerged from a study of T cell repertoires in aging, cancer and after chemotherapy. Study as a whole: Millions of TCR reads made up the full dataset.

TCR beta rearrangements were amplified from peripheral blood genomic DNA. V lost 4 bases, J lost 0 bases, and 4 bases stayed unmatched. The CDR3 runs to 15 residues. The germline V gene has CDR1 SGHTA and CDR2 FQGNSA. This clonotype is large within its sample. Its specificity is unknown. Whole-study findings and limits: In healthy donors, age-related TCR diversity loss mainly reflected lost richness. Untreated cancer patients had significantly lower blood TCR diversity than age-matched healthy donors. In each cancer cohort, median generation probability increased across chemotherapy, suggesting thymic output rebounded.

Rearranged V-D-J TRB sequences were amplified with a mixed TRB-A/B primer pool. TCRdb ran MiXCR on the multiplex PCR reads and lists one entry per CDR3 protein. In the table there are approximately 1,400 distinct CDR3 sequences, 35% of which are singletons. The TCR was taken from a human donor with a solid tumor. The chain combines TRBV7-2 with TRBJ2-3; 7 bases are a match to TRBD2. Sequencing was done on a sample of blood. This CDR3 is CASSWDYSSTDTQYF. DNA for the CDR3: TGTGCCAGCAGCTGGGACTATTCTAGCACAGATACGCAGTATTTT.